A single sample is the source of the 6 T cell receptor beta chains below, sequenced in a study of blood T cell repertoires in COVID-19. The data were produced by immunoSEQ multiplex PCR, yet TCRdb's version contains in-frame clones alone and is incomplete. The sample has over 25,000 clones, 78% seen once. Sample: peripheral blood. The source is a man at least 80 years old with acute or convalescent COVID-19.

The CDR3 region is CASSPHLGQGSYEQYF. The CDR3 nucleotides read TGCGCCAGCAGCCCCCACCTTGGACAGGGATCCTACGAGCAGTACTTC. The chain couples TRBV5-1 to TRBJ2-7, with TRBD1 matching over 8 bases. With 4 bases clipped from V and 1 base from J, the junction kept 10 bases outside the gene matches. Germline values: CDR1 SGHRS, CDR2 YFSETQ. The CDR3 has 16 amino acids.

The chain recombines TRBV30 with TRBJ1-3; D remains ambiguous. Per the germline V gene, CDR1 is GTSNPN and CDR2 is SVGIG (reference sequence). The CDR3 consists of 13 residues. V was pared by 4 bases and J by 5 bases, with 12 bases between. In nucleotides, the CDR3 is TGTGCCTGGAATCAGGCTCTGAGAAACACCATATATTTT. Translation gives CAWNQALRNTIYF.

The rearrangement links TRBV7-8 to TRBJ2-7, with 8 bases matching TRBD1. Germline CDR1 reads SGHVS; CDR2 reads FQNEAQ. The J segment lost 2 bases and the V segment lost 1 base, leaving 4 bases of the junction unmatched. The CDR3 has 15 residues. The CDR3 is CASSLERDRTYEQYF. The CDR3 DNA reads as TGTGCCAGCAGCTTAGAACGGGACAGGACCTACGAGCAGTACTTC.

The V call is TRBV6-5, the J call TRBJ1-5; TRBD1 agrees at 7 bases. This CDR3 is 12 amino acids long. Germline V lookup: CDR1 MNHEY, CDR2 SVGAGI. The V gene end was trimmed by 8 bases and the J gene end by 9 bases; junction bases not matched to a gene: 7. DNA of the CDR3: TGTGCCAGCGGAGGGGGCAGGTTGCCCCAGCATTTT. Translation gives CASGGGRLPQHF.

This clone has a handful of counts. V and J are TRBV2 and TRBJ2-5; D gene unclear. Trimming cost V 7 bases and J 3 bases, with 6 bases left between them. CDR3 length equals 11 residues. Germline V gene lookup returns CDR1 SNHLY and CDR2 FYNNEI. CDR3 nucleotide sequence: TGTGCCAGCAAAGCTAAAGAGACCCAGTACTTC. It yields the protein CASKAKETQYF.

This clone has just one count. This chain links TRBV7-2 with TRBJ1-3; D is unresolved. Germline V gene sequence: CDR1 SGHTA, CDR2 FQGNSA. Between the trimmed V and J ends, which lost 0 bases and 0 bases, there was a span of 9 bases. The CDR3 is made up of 16 amino acids. CDR3 in amino acids: CASSLAPVSSGNTIYF. CDR3 DNA sequence: TGTGCCAGCAGCTTAGCCCCGGTGTCCTCTGGAAACACCATATATTTT.